This TCR beta chain originates from a study of OX40 agonist ivuxolimab in advanced cancers. About the study: The patients' treatment was ivuxolimab, an agonistic anti-OX40 (CD134) antibody. Treatment received earlier with anti-PD-1, anti-PD-L1 or anti-CTLA-4 agents was allowed, and under 50% had some.

Only in-frame clones appear in the TCRdb table, and some are missing; sequencing was by immunoSEQ multiplex PCR. The data contain roughly 70,000 clones, around 88% of them singletons. Findings and limits, study-wide: The study observed clonal expansion of CD4+ and CD8+ blood T cells by week 6 at 0.1 to 3.0 mg/kg.

Germline values: CDR1 SGHVS, CDR2 FNYEAQ. CDR3 length: 11 amino acids. V gave up 6 bases and J gave up 3 bases, with 5 bases separating them. This clone was found a few times. Its antigen is unknown. The chain employs TRBV7-6 and TRBJ1-1, with D uncertain. This sequence was found in an adult with an advanced solid tumor such as melanoma, head and neck, liver or kidney cancer. Specimen: CD4+ or CD8+ T cells sorted from blood, collected in a trial of the OX40 agonist ivuxolimab. DNA of the CDR3: TGTGCCAGCAGGAAAGACACTGAAGCTTTCTTT. Translated: CASRKDTEAFF.